This entry lists 31 T cell receptor beta chains sequenced from one sample in a study of vaccination and CD4 T cells after COVID-19. Treatment described: roughly 10-day PBMC culture with coronavirus spike peptide pools or control peptides (ViraFEST assay). Researchers collected the unexposed donor's CD4+ T cells before the COVID-19 pandemic (2011-2018). These receptors are not linked to any known antigen. Once obtained from cultured CD4+ T cells, the DNA was sequenced using the Oncomine TCR Beta short-read assay. TCRdb ran MiXCR on the PCR reads and lists one entry per CDR3 protein. The sample carries 9,100 or so distinct CDR3 sequences, about 36% recorded once. Sequences were obtained from CD4+ T cells from blood, cultured in vitro. The source of these receptors is a human donor in good health.

This clonotype is categorized as medium-sized. The rearrangement joins TRBV27 to TRBJ2-3; D possibly corresponds to TRBD2 (6 bases). The length of the CDR3 is 13 residues. Deletions cut 3 bases from V and 8 bases from J, with 12 bases between. Germline assignment: CDR1 MNHEY and CDR2 SMNVEV (reference sequence). The CDR3 sequence is CASSFVIGGTQYF. The CDR3 region has the DNA TGTGCCAGCAGTTTTGTTATCGGGGGTACGCAGTATTTT.

V and J are TRBV4-1 and TRBJ1-6; no clear D. The CDR3 has 18 residues. Germline-derived CDR1 and CDR2 are MGHRA and YSYEKL. Trimming left V 1 base short and J 0 bases short, with 13 bases between. In DNA, the CDR3 is TGCGCCAGCAGCCAAGGCGGGCGGACGAGCTCCTATAATTCACCCCTCCACTTT. Protein: CASSQGGRTSSYNSPLHF.

There are a few counts of this clonotype. V is TRBV7-2 and J is TRBJ1-5; TRBD1 agrees at 7 bases. The CDR3 extends over 15 amino acids. V gave up 1 base and J gave up 5 bases; unmatched junction bases: 5. The germline V gene encodes CDR1 SGHTA and CDR2 FQGNSA. The CDR3 DNA follows: TGTGCCAGCAGCTTAGGCGGGGACAGATATCAGCCCCAGCATTTT. It specifies CASSLGGDRYQPQHF.

This rearrangement joins TRBV11-2 to TRBJ1-1; the D is unclear. CDR3 length: 16 residues. V lost 4 bases and J lost 0, with 15 bases in between. CDR1 and CDR2 from the germline V gene are SGHAT and FQNNGV. The chain's CDR3 is CASSSPSDRMNTEAFF. Written as DNA, the CDR3 is TGTGCCAGCAGCTCCCCATCGGACCGCATGAACACTGAAGCTTTCTTT. Looking up the rest from reference TRBV11-2 and TRBJ1-1 gives the full variable domain: EAGVAQSPRYKIIEKRQSVAFWCNPISGHATLYWYQQILGQGPKLLIQFQNNGVVDDSQLPKDRFSAERLKGVDSTLKIQPAKLEDSAVYLCASSSPSDRMNTEAFFGQGTRLTVV.

This clonotype appeared a few times. This chain joins TRBV2 and TRBJ1-2; D uncertain. V was clipped by 5 bases and J by 7 bases, with 17 bases between them. Germline loops: CDR1 SNHLY, CDR2 FYNNEI. The CDR3 has 14 amino acids. CDR3 sequence: CASSPIPVDSGYTF. CDR3 in DNA: TGTGCCAGCAGTCCAATACCGGTGGATTCTGGCTACACCTTC.

This clonotype came up a few times. The chain uses TRBV15 and TRBJ2-5; D is unclear. There are 15 residues in the CDR3. Germline V gives CDR1 LNHNV, CDR2 YYDKDF (reference sequence). V lost 2 bases, J lost 3 bases, and 13 bases lay in between. CDR3 loop: CATSRSPSWEETQYF. The CDR3 bases are TGTGCCACCAGCAGATCCCCGTCCTGGGAAGAGACCCAGTACTTC.

This clonotype was counted a few times. The rearrangement links TRBV6-1 to TRBJ1-6; D remains unclear. The V end was cut by 4 bases, the J end by 0 bases, with 22 bases between. Germline CDR1 is MNHNS and CDR2 is SASEGT. The CDR3 covers 20 residues. In DNA, the CDR3 is TGTGCCAGCAGTGGCGGCCTACACCTAGTAGATAGCTCCTATAATTCACCCCTCCACTTT. Translated: CASSGGLHLVDSSYNSPLHF.

Only a few counts were recorded for this clonotype. The V gene is TRBV20-1, the J gene TRBJ2-5, with 9 bases that match TRBD2. The V gene's germline CDR1 is DFQATT and CDR2 SNEGSKA (reference sequence). V lost 4 bases to trimming and J lost 5 bases; unmatched junction nucleotides: 8. The length of the CDR3 is 14 residues. The CDR3 here is CSAKAGGLGETQYF. The CDR3 bases are TGCAGTGCTAAAGCGGGGGGTTTAGGTGAGACCCAGTACTTC.

This clonotype was seen more than once but under ten times. The chain joins TRBV24-1 to TRBJ2-1; weak D call: TRBD2 (6 bases). This CDR3 is 14 amino acids long. Germline CDR1 KGHDR, CDR2 SFDVKD. The V end was cut by 4 bases, the J end by 8 bases, with 14 bases between. The CDR3 bases are TGTGCCACCAGTGACCCCTCCGGGAGCGATGAGCAGTTCTTC. Protein product: CATSDPSGSDEQFF.

In its sample, this clonotype was seen a few times. The gene calls are TRBV2 and TRBJ2-7; D uncertain. V was trimmed by 4 bases and J by 5 bases, leaving 15 bases between them. CDR1 SNHLY and CDR2 FYNNEI come from the germline V gene. CDR3 size: 14 residues. CDR3 nucleotide sequence: TGTGCCAGCAGTGTGGACCGACCTAGGGACGAGCAGTACTTC. This gives the protein CASSVDRPRDEQYF.

This clonotype has a handful of counts. CDR3 amino acids: CASSGSEAFF. CDR3 in DNA: TGTGCCAGCAGCGGGTCTGAAGCTTTCTTT. This chain uses TRBV2 with TRBJ1-1, with D hard to call. The CDR3 runs to 10 residues. Trimming cost V 6 bases and J 6 bases, with 5 bases left between them. CDR1 and CDR2 (germline): SNHLY, FYNNEI. Full variable domain (missing parts from reference TRBV2 and TRBJ1-1): EPEVTQTPSHQVTQMGQEVILRCVPISNHLYFYWYRQILGQKVEFLVSFYNNEISEKSEIFDDQFSVERPDGSNFTLKIRSTKLEDSAMYFCASSGSEAFFGQGTRLTVV.

This clonotype has just a few counts. The rearrangement uses TRBV20-1 and TRBJ1-2, with 8 bases lining up with TRBD1. The ends lost 0 bases at V and 8 bases at J; junction bases unmatched: 11. The CDR3 spans 15 residues. Germline CDR1 reads DFQATT; CDR2 reads SNEGSKA (reference sequence). CDR3 sequence: CSARDPKGQVGGYTF. Here the CDR3 DNA reads TGCAGTGCTAGAGACCCCAAGGGACAGGTTGGAGGCTACACCTTC.

The chain is built from TRBV6-1 and TRBJ2-1; the match to TRBD1 covers 10 bases. The CDR3 is 16 residues long. The germline CDR1 and CDR2 sequences are MNHNS and SASEGT. The ends lost 5 bases at V and 7 bases at J; junction bases unmatched: 11. The CDR3 loop reads CASSPAGTGVTNEQFF. CDR3 nucleotides: TGTGCCAGCAGTCCGGCCGGGACAGGGGTGACGAATGAGCAGTTCTTC.

This clonotype was seen a handful of times. The chain is built from TRBV2 and TRBJ1-1; D remains ambiguous. Germline loops: CDR1 SNHLY, CDR2 FYNNEI. The CDR3 covers 12 residues. The V end was cut by 6 bases, the J end by 11 bases, with 16 bases between. CDR3 in amino acids: CASSLVGSGAFF. The DNA for the CDR3 is TGTGCCAGCAGCCTCGTAGGGTCTGGGGCTTTCTTT.

V and J are TRBV20-1 and TRBJ2-1; TRBD2 aligns across 9 bases. The CDR3 runs to 15 residues. Losses at the gene ends were 0 bases for V and 4 bases for J; bases not matched to a gene: 4. CDR1 and CDR2 from the germline V gene are DFQATT and SNEGSKA (reference sequence). The DNA for the CDR3 is TGCAGTGCTAGAGATCGCCTAGCGGGGTACAATGAGCAGTTCTTC. Translating gives CSARDRLAGYNEQFF.

The J gene is TRBJ2-3, the V gene TRBV11-2; D is perhaps TRBD1 or TRBD2 (5 bases each). Germline V gene sequence: CDR1 SGHAT, CDR2 FQNNGV. The CDR3 loop spans 17 amino acids. Between the trimmed V and J ends, which lost 5 bases and 2 bases, there was a span of 20 bases. For the CDR3, the DNA is TGTGCCAGCAGCCTTTCTCCAAGGGGACCAAACACAGATACGCAGTATTTT. Encoded protein: CASSLSPRGPNTDTQYF.

Only a few counts were recorded for this clonotype. One end of the junction is discordant with germline, which a read error may explain. This chain joins TRBV7-9 and TRBJ1-1; TRBD1 matches at 9 bases. Germline CDR1 is SEHNR and CDR2 is FQNEAQ (reference sequence). This CDR3 comprises 12 residues. The CDR3, as DNA: TGTGCCAGCAGCTGGGACCCCCGGGACAGGGACTTT. Amino acid sequence: CASSWDPRDRDF.

This clonotype is categorized as medium-sized. V and J are TRBV5-1 and TRBJ2-5, with TRBD1 matching 12 bases. Losses at the gene ends were 4 bases for V and 5 bases for J; bases not matched to a gene: 6. Germline V gene lookup returns CDR1 SGHRS and CDR2 YFSETQ. The CDR3 runs to 15 residues. The CDR3 is CASSPGTGGMETQYF. CDR3 sequence (DNA): TGCGCCAGCAGCCCCGGGACAGGGGGCATGGAGACCCAGTACTTC.

This chain links TRBV6-4 with TRBJ2-3; TRBD2 aligns across 10 bases. After removal of 2 bases from V and 2 bases from J, the junction contained 1 base not matched to a gene. CDR3 length: 15 residues. Germline CDR1 is MRHNA and CDR2 is SNTAGT. CDR3 sequence: CASSDTSGATDTQYF. For the CDR3, the DNA is TGTGCCAGCAGTGACACTAGCGGGGCCACAGATACGCAGTATTTT.

This clonotype was recorded a few times. V and J are TRBV20-1 and TRBJ1-1, with a possible D match to TRBD1 (6 bases). Germline CDR1 DFQATT, CDR2 SNEGSKA (reference sequence). Between the trimmed V and J ends, which lost 0 bases and 0 bases, there was a span of 11 bases. The CDR3 length is 15 residues. In DNA form, the CDR3 reads TGCAGTGCTAGAGATTTCGGGGGCATGAACACTGAAGCTTTCTTT. Residues: CSARDFGGMNTEAFF.

This clonotype was seen once. The chain uses TRBV12-3 or TRBV12-4 and TRBJ1-2, with 8 bases lining up with TRBD1. The CDR3 length is 13 residues. Trimming took 5 bases from V and 6 from J; bases not matched to a gene: 5. The CDR3 DNA follows: TGTGCCAGCAGTCTTCAGGGGGCAGATGGCTACACCTTC. Amino acids: CASSLQGADGYTF.

The chain employs TRBV12-3 or TRBV12-4 and TRBJ2-2, with D tentatively TRBD2 (6 bases). Deletions cut 7 bases from V and 5 bases from J, with 20 bases between. The CDR3 runs to 16 residues. CDR3 DNA: TGTGCCAGCAATCGGGGAGGCAGGTCAGGAACCGGGGAGCTGTTTTTT. This gives the protein CASNRGGRSGTGELFF.

This clonotype was found a few times. CDR3 region: CSARVSGGNQETQYF. The CDR3 DNA follows: TGCAGTGCTAGAGTTAGCGGGGGGAACCAAGAGACCCAGTACTTC. The chain is built from TRBV20-1 and TRBJ2-5; 10 nucleotides align to TRBD2. The germline gives CDR1 DFQATT, CDR2 SNEGSKA (reference sequence). The length of the CDR3 is 15 residues. After removal of 1 base from V and 0 bases from J, the junction contained 2 bases not matched to a gene.

J is TRBJ2-5 and V is TRBV5-8; D is uncertain. Looked up from germline, CDR1 is SGHTS and CDR2 is YDEGEE. The CDR3 consists of 9 residues. V lost 4 bases to trimming and J lost 11 bases, with 6 bases between them. Here the CDR3 reads CASSGNQYF. As DNA, the CDR3 is TGTGCCAGCAGCGGTAATCAGTACTTC. The whole variable domain, remainder taken from reference TRBV5-8 and TRBJ2-5, is EAGVTQSPTHLIKTRGQQATLRCSPISGHTSVYWYQQALGLGLQFLLWYDEGEERNRGNFPPRFSGRQFPNYSSELNVNALELEDSALYLCASSGNQYFGPGTRLLVL.

The chain uses TRBV30 and TRBJ1-3; no reliable D call. Deletions cut 8 bases from V and 2 bases from J, with 10 bases between. The V gene's germline CDR1 is GTSNPN and CDR2 SVGIG (reference sequence). This CDR3 is 12 amino acids long. The CDR3 region is CAVTIAGNTIYF. CDR3 sequence (DNA): TGTGCCGTCACGATCGCTGGAAACACCATATATTTT.

This clonotype has more than one count but fewer than ten. The chain recombines TRBV20-1 with TRBJ1-4; 8 bases line up with TRBD1. CDR1 and CDR2 (germline): DFQATT, SNEGSKA (reference sequence). J gave up 13 bases and V 6 bases, and 16 bases lay outside the gene matches. CDR3 length: 14 amino acids. In nucleotides, the CDR3 is TGCAGTGCCGGATTACAGGGGGGTTACAGGGGACTGTTTTTT. Its protein is CSAGLQGGYRGLFF.

V and J are TRBV11-2 and TRBJ2-6; the D gene could be TRBD1 or TRBD2 (5 bases each). CDR3 size: 16 residues. V was clipped by 1 base and J by 3 bases, with 10 bases between them. Per the germline V gene, CDR1 is SGHAT and CDR2 is FQNNGV. The CDR3 sequence is CASSLVEGHGANVLTF. CDR3 nucleotides: TGTGCCAGCAGCTTAGTTGAGGGGCATGGGGCCAACGTCCTGACTTTC.

The J gene is TRBJ1-2, the V gene TRBV12-3 or TRBV12-4; possible D gene TRBD1, 5 bases. The germline V and J ends were trimmed by 5 bases and 4 bases, with 14 bases remaining between them. This CDR3 is 14 amino acids long. The CDR3 nucleotides are TGTGCCAGCAGTCCCCCCAGGGTTTCCTATGGCTACACCTTC. Protein: CASSPPRVSYGYTF.

V gene TRBV7-9 combines with J gene TRBJ2-3; D uncertain. Germline V gene sequence: CDR1 SEHNR, CDR2 FQNEAQ (reference sequence). Between the trimmed V and J ends, which lost 4 bases and 6 bases, there was a span of 8 bases. This CDR3 has 12 residues. The CDR3 region has the DNA TGTGCCAGCAGCTCAACTACGGATACGCAGTATTTT. It translates to CASSSTTDTQYF.

This chain joins TRBV7-3 and TRBJ2-7, with 11 bases fitting TRBD1. The V gene end was trimmed by 3 bases and the J gene end by 0 bases; junction bases not matched to a gene: 1. The CDR3 length is 15 residues. CDR1 is SGHTA and CDR2 is FQGTGA in the germline V gene. The CDR3 DNA reads TGTGCCAGCAGCTTTGGGACAGGGGGCTCCTACGAGCAGTACTTC. It translates to CASSFGTGGSYEQYF.

The J gene is TRBJ2-1, the V gene TRBV20-1, with 8 positions matching TRBD2. Trimming removed 5 bases from V and 2 bases from J; junction bases left unmatched: 5. The CDR3 runs 14 residues. Germline CDR1 and CDR2: DFQATT and SNEGSKA (reference sequence). For the CDR3, the DNA is TGCAGTGCTCCTAGCGGGTTAACCTACAATGAGCAGTTCTTC. Translating it yields CSAPSGLTYNEQFF.